The 25 T cell receptor beta chains presented below share a single source sample, sequenced in a study of cytomegalovirus exposure and HLA in healthy donors. Both 60 Vbeta primers and 13 Jbeta primers went into the PCR. Sequenced by immunoSEQ multiplex PCR; TCRdb stores in-frame clones only, minus some. The top ten clones hold roughly 2.6% of a sample with about 84,000 clones, approximately 78% of them seen once. The sequenced material came from PBMCs. Source of these receptors: a male donor in good health and CMV-seropositive.

The chain carries TRBV9 and TRBJ2-1; 12 bases align to TRBD1. The CDR3 totals 15 residues. The germline CDR1 and CDR2 sequences are SGDLS and YYNGEE. Losses at the gene ends were 0 bases for V and 6 bases for J; bases not matched to a gene: 1. The CDR3 spells CASSVGGQGANEQFF. CDR3 DNA sequence: TGTGCCAGCAGCGTAGGGGGACAGGGGGCCAATGAGCAGTTCTTC.

The CDR3 loop reads CASRRQASGNNEQFF. In DNA, the CDR3 is TGTGCCAGCAGGCGGCAGGCTAGCGGAAACAATGAGCAGTTCTTC. The rearrangement uses TRBV2 and TRBJ2-1; TRBD2 aligns across 7 bases. Germline CDR1 reads SNHLY; CDR2 reads FYNNEI. The CDR3 length is 15 residues. V lost 6 bases to trimming and J lost 5 bases; unmatched junction nucleotides: 10. The full variable domain, with the rest looked up from reference TRBV2 and TRBJ2-1, is EPEVTQTPSHQVTQMGQEVILRCVPISNHLYFYWYRQILGQKVEFLVSFYNNEISEKSEIFDDQFSVERPDGSNFTLKIRSTKLEDSAMYFCASRRQASGNNEQFFGPGTRLTVL.

The rearrangement uses TRBV30 and TRBJ2-3; possible D gene TRBD2, 5 bases. From germline, CDR1 is GTSNPN and CDR2 SVGIG (reference sequence). V dropped 1 base and J dropped 4 bases, with 6 bases sitting between them. The length of the CDR3 is 12 residues. The CDR3 protein is CAWSASPDTQYF. DNA of the CDR3: TGTGCCTGGAGTGCTAGCCCAGATACGCAGTATTTT.

The chain links TRBV13 to TRBJ2-3, with 7 bases lining up with TRBD1. The CDR3 has 19 residues. V trimming: 5 bases; J trimming: 0 bases; junction bases outside the gene matches: 17. Per the germline V gene, CDR1 is PRHDT and CDR2 is FYEKMQ (reference sequence). The DNA for the CDR3 is TGTGCCAGCAGCCCCCGACAGGGTTGGGGCGTAGAAAGCACAGATACGCAGTATTTT. Its translation is CASSPRQGWGVESTDTQYF. Filled out from reference TRBV13 and TRBJ2-3, the complete variable domain reads AAGVIQSPRHLIKEKRETATLKCYPIPRHDTVYWYQQGPGQDPQFLISFYEKMQSDKGSIPDRFSAQQFSDYHSELNMSSLELGDSALYFCASSPRQGWGVESTDTQYFGPGTRLTVL.

The genes are TRBV19 and TRBJ2-2, with 14 bases matching TRBD2. Per the germline V gene, CDR1 is LNHDA and CDR2 is SQIVND (reference sequence). The V gene end was trimmed by 4 bases and the J gene end by 6 bases; junction bases not matched to a gene: 1. The CDR3 runs to 15 residues. CDR3 nucleotides: TGTGCCAGTAGTAGACTAGCGGGAGGGCCCGGGGAGCTGTTTTTT. Protein product: CASSRLAGGPGELFF.

This clone occurred once. This sequence joins TRBV28 and TRBJ1-5; TRBD1 matches at 11 bases. Trimming cost V 4 bases and J 2 bases; bases outside gene matches: 7. This CDR3 contains 17 residues. Germline assignment: CDR1 MDHEN and CDR2 SYDVKM. The CDR3 sequence: CASSSDRGRAGNQPQHF. Written as DNA, the CDR3 is TGTGCCAGCAGTTCGGACAGGGGGCGAGCGGGCAATCAGCCCCAGCATTTT.

The chain joins TRBV5-1 to TRBJ2-2; 12 bases match TRBD2. The germline V gene encodes CDR1 SGHRS and CDR2 YFSETQ. J was trimmed by 6 bases and V by 3 bases; bases with no gene match: 6. CDR3 length equals 16 residues. This CDR3 is CASSSGLAGLAGELFF. Written as DNA, the CDR3 is TGCGCCAGCAGCTCGGGACTAGCGGGCTTAGCCGGGGAGCTGTTTTTT.

This chain uses TRBV28 with TRBJ2-3; weak D call: TRBD2 (5 bases). Germline-derived CDR1 and CDR2 are MDHEN and SYDVKM. The CDR3 length is 15 residues. Trimming stripped 3 bases from V and 4 bases from J, with 14 bases between. CDR3 DNA: TGTGCCAGCAGTTTGGACTCCCCGGGCGCAGATACGCAGTATTTT. Amino acids: CASSLDSPGADTQYF.

Here the CDR3 reads CASSDTNTGELFF. The CDR3 coding sequence is TGTGCCAGCAGTGATACGAACACCGGGGAGCTGTTTTTT. The rearrangement links TRBV2 to TRBJ2-2; D not resolved. Germline values: CDR1 SNHLY, CDR2 FYNNEI. V shed 3 bases and J shed 0 bases, with 2 bases lying between them. CDR3 length equals 13 residues.

The chain joins TRBV6-1 to TRBJ2-3; 13 positions match TRBD2. Trimming removed 7 bases from V and 3 bases from J; junction bases left unmatched: 4. CDR3 length: 15 amino acids. The germline V gene encodes CDR1 MNHNS and CDR2 SASEGT. CDR3 in DNA: TGTGCCAGCACTAAGACTAGCGGGAGGACAGATACGCAGTATTTT. This gives the protein CASTKTSGRTDTQYF.

The chain couples TRBV27 to TRBJ2-7; 10 bases fit TRBD2. The CDR3 loop spans 13 amino acids. V gave up 10 bases and J gave up 6 bases; unmatched junction bases: 9. Germline loops: CDR1 MNHEY, CDR2 SMNVEV (reference sequence). The CDR3 spells CATRPSGRTEQYF. As DNA, the CDR3 is TGTGCCACACGCCCTAGCGGGAGAACCGAGCAGTACTTC.

The gene calls are TRBV9 and TRBJ2-2, with 9 bases aligning to TRBD2. This CDR3 has 16 amino acids. V lost 4 bases, J lost 1 base, and 5 bases stayed unmatched. CDR1 is SGDLS and CDR2 is YYNGEE in the germline V gene. Here the CDR3 DNA reads TGTGCCAGCAGCAGGGAAGCGGGAGGGAACACCGGGGAGCTGTTTTTT. Encoded protein: CASSREAGGNTGELFF.

V gene TRBV2 combines with J gene TRBJ1-3; 8 nucleotides line up with TRBD1. This CDR3 contains 14 residues. V was clipped by 11 bases and J by 4 bases; unmatched bases: 10. Looked up from germline, CDR1 is SNHLY and CDR2 is FYNNEI. The CDR3 nucleotides read TGTGCCGTTGGGACAGGAGGTGTCGGAAACACCATATATTTT. Protein product: CAVGTGGVGNTIYF.

V gene TRBV7-3 combines with J gene TRBJ2-1; TRBD1 matches 9 bases. The CDR3 length is 19 residues. Germline V gene data show CDR1 as SGHTA and CDR2 as FQGTGA. Losses at the gene ends were 2 bases for V and 9 bases for J; bases not matched to a gene: 20. CDR3: CASSLSVPAGQGRTGEQFF. In nucleotides, the CDR3 is TGTGCCAGCAGCTTATCCGTCCCGGCGGGACAGGGAAGAACCGGTGAGCAGTTCTTC.

This clone was counted only a few times. The chain links TRBV10-1 to TRBJ2-1; 16 bases match TRBD2. This CDR3 has 17 residues. The germline V gene encodes CDR1 WNHNN and CDR2 SYGVQD (reference sequence). The junction had 8 bases not matched to a gene; V was cut back by 10 bases and J by 2 bases. The CDR3 spells CATGTSGRAGAYNEQFF. The CDR3 DNA reads TGCGCCACGGGGACTAGCGGGAGGGCCGGAGCCTACAATGAGCAGTTCTTC.

This chain uses TRBV5-1 with TRBJ2-1; D may be TRBD2 (6 bases). The V end was cut by 1 base, the J end by 9 bases, with 11 bases between. Germline V gene data show CDR1 as SGHRS and CDR2 as YFSETQ. This CDR3 is built from 13 residues. CDR3 region: CASSLYQAGEQFF. For the CDR3, the DNA is TGCGCCAGCAGCTTGTATCAAGCGGGTGAGCAGTTCTTC.

The chain uses TRBV7-6 and TRBJ2-1, with 8 bases lining up with TRBD2. The V segment lost 7 bases and the J segment 13 bases; nucleotides outside the gene matches: 6. The CDR3 extends over 11 amino acids. CDR1 is SGHVS, CDR2 FNYEAQ, per germline. The DNA for the CDR3 is TGTGCCAGCACCACGGGGGGGGCCCAGTTCTTC. Translation: CASTTGGAQFF.

A few counts support this clone. Germline is not matched at one junction end, which may reflect a read error. The V call is TRBV7-9, the J call TRBJ2-7; 12 positions agree with TRBD2. CDR1 is SEHNR, CDR2 FQNEAQ, per germline (reference sequence). This CDR3 contains 18 residues. In nucleotides, the CDR3 is TGTTCCAGCAGCCCTACGACTAGCGGGAGAAGGGAATCCTACGAGCAGTACTTC. Its translation is CSSSPTTSGRRESYEQYF.

This chain connects TRBV25-1 to TRBJ2-3; possibly TRBD2 for D (5 bases). The CDR3 contains 13 residues. Germline CDR1 and CDR2: MGHDK and SYGVNS. Trimming took off 5 bases at V and 5 bases at J, with 11 bases between the two ends. The CDR3: CASSRDLQDTQYF. The CDR3 DNA reads as TGTGCCAGCAGTCGGGATCTTCAAGATACGCAGTATTTT.

This chain connects TRBV28 to TRBJ2-5, with 9 bases fitting TRBD2. In germline, CDR1 is MDHEN, CDR2 SYDVKM. The V gene end was trimmed by 5 bases and the J gene end by 5 bases; junction bases not matched to a gene: 6. CDR3 length equals 14 residues. The CDR3 sequence: CASSVSGSGETQYF. CDR3 DNA: TGTGCCAGCAGTGTTAGCGGGAGTGGTGAGACCCAGTACTTC.

V gene TRBV30 combines with J gene TRBJ2-7; 7 nucleotides match TRBD2. CDR3 length equals 13 residues. Trimming took 5 bases from V and 6 from J; bases not matched to a gene: 10. CDR1 is GTSNPN, CDR2 SVGIG, per germline (reference sequence). CDR3 region: CAWGASGVGEQYF. CDR3 sequence (DNA): TGTGCCTGGGGGGCTAGCGGAGTTGGCGAGCAGTACTTC.

The chain combines TRBV5-1 with TRBJ1-1; the D is unclear. CDR1 is SGHRS and CDR2 is YFSETQ in the germline V gene. Trimming removed 0 bases from V and 3 bases from J, with 9 bases in between. The CDR3 runs 14 residues. The CDR3 reads CASSLVWLDTEAFF. For the CDR3, the DNA is TGCGCCAGCAGCTTGGTTTGGCTGGACACTGAAGCTTTCTTT.

CDR3 protein: CASSSPTGVNTGELFF. The DNA for the CDR3 is TGTGCCAGCAGTTCCCCGACAGGGGTTAACACCGGGGAGCTGTTTTTT. This rearrangement joins TRBV28 to TRBJ2-2; 8 bases align to TRBD1. Trimming at V came to 4 bases and at J to 2 bases, leaving 6 bases not matched to a gene. There are 16 residues in the CDR3. Germline V lookup: CDR1 MDHEN, CDR2 SYDVKM.

This clone appeared once. This sample also contains other DNA sequences that code for the same CDR3. The chain couples TRBV6-5 to TRBJ2-1; D is perhaps TRBD1 (5 bases). The CDR3 is 13 residues long. V lost 8 bases to trimming and J lost 4 bases, with 12 bases between them. Germline CDR1 is MNHEY and CDR2 is SVGAGI. Here the CDR3 reads CASQGRGYNEQFF. CDR3 DNA sequence: TGTGCCAGCCAGGGTAGAGGTTACAATGAGCAGTTCTTC.

The gene calls are TRBV9 and TRBJ2-5; no clear D gene. This CDR3 has 14 residues. V lost 0 bases to trimming and J lost 4 bases, with 10 bases between them. Germline V CDR1 and CDR2: SGDLS, YYNGEE. The CDR3 here is CASSVGQSLETQYF. CDR3 nucleotides: TGTGCCAGCAGCGTAGGGCAGTCTCTAGAGACCCAGTACTTC.